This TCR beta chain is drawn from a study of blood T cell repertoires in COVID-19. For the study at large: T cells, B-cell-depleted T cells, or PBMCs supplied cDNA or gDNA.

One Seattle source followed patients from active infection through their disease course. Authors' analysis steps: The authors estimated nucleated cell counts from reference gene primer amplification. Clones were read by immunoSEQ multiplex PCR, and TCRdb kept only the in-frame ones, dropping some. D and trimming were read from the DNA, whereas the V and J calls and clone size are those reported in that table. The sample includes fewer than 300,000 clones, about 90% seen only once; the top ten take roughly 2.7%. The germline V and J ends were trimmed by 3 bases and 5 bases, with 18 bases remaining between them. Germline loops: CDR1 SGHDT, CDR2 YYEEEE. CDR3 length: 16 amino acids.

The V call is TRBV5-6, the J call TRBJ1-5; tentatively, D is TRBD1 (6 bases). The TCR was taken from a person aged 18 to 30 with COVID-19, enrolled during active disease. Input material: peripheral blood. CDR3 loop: CASSSLLTGRHQPQHF. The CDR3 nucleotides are TGTGCCAGCAGCTCCCTATTGACAGGCCGCCATCAGCCCCAGCATTTT. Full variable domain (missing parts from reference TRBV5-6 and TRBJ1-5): DAGVTQSPTHLIKTRGQQVTLRCSPKSGHDTVSWYQQALGQGPQFIFQYYEEEERQRGNFPDRFSGHQFPNYSSELNVNALLLGDSALYLCASSSLLTGRHQPQHFGDGTRLSIL.